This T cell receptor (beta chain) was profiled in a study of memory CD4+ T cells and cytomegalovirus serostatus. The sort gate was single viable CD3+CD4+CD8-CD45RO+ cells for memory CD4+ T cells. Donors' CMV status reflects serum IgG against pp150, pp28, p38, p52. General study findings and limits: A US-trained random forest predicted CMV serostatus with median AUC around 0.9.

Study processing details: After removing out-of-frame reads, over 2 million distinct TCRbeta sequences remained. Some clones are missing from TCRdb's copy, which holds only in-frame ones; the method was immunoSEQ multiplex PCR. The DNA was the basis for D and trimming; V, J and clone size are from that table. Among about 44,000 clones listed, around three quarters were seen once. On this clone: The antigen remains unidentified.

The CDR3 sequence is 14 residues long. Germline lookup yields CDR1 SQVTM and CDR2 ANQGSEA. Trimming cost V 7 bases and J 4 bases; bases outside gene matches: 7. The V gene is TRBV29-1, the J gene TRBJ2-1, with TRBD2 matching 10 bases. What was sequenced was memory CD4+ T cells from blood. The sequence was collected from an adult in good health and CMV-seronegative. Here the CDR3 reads CSADLAGAYNEQFF. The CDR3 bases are TGCAGCGCCGACCTAGCGGGAGCTTACAATGAGCAGTTCTTC.